The following is a TCR beta chain sequence with its context. No antigen is known for it. As to treatment: approximately 18 received Ad26.COV2.S at low or high dose, single or two shots; 5 received placebo; per-sample allocation not given. Specimens were obtained on day 63 following the first vaccine or placebo injection. This sample is part of a study of Ad26.COV2.S vaccination and SARS-CoV-2 variants. Study conclusions and caveats: Vaccine recipients showed a spike-specific TCR breadth that was higher than in placebo recipients.

Only in-frame clones appear in the TCRdb table, and some are missing; sequencing was by immunoSEQ multiplex PCR. The data show around 500,000 clones, nearly 90% seen once. The CDR3 has 18 residues. CDR1 is LGHDT and CDR2 is YNNKEL in the germline V gene (reference sequence). With V trimmed by 1 base and J by 2 bases, 8 bases remained unmatched. The input for sequencing was peripheral blood, taken in a trial of Ad26.COV2.S vaccine versus placebo. The chain is built from TRBV3-1 (or the pseudogene TRBV3-2) and TRBJ2-3, with 11 bases matching TRBD2. This receptor was identified in a person aged 18 to 65 who received the Ad26.COV2.S COVID-19 vaccine or a placebo. The CDR3 reads CASSQVFGSGRATDTQYF. CDR3 in DNA: TGTGCCAGCAGCCAAGTTTTCGGTAGCGGGAGGGCCACAGATACGCAGTATTTT.